The 2 T cell receptor beta chains given below trace back to one sample, sequenced in a study of T cells expressing NK-cell markers. TCRdb re-called the 5' RACE reads, yielding one record per CDR3 amino acid sequence without DNA. This repertoire includes roughly 180,000 distinct CDR3 sequences. The specimen was blood T cells: a sorted CD56 or NKG2C T cell subset, CD4+ or CD8+ T cells, or bulk PBMC T cells (not recorded which). These receptors were taken from a woman between 18 and 70 years old in good health.

The chain employs TRBV20-1 and TRBJ2-4; TCRdb indicates TRBD1, and absent DNA this call remains unverified. Germline V CDR1 and CDR2: DFQATT, SNEGSKA (reference sequence). The CDR3 contains 13 residues. CDR3 sequence reads: CSATTGIKNIQYF.

V usage is TRBV2 and J usage is TRBJ2-5; TCRdb's D call of TRBD2 is untestable without DNA. Germline assignment: CDR1 SNHLY and CDR2 FYNNEI. The CDR3 extends over 14 amino acids. The CDR3 sequence is CASSAGVLGETQYF.